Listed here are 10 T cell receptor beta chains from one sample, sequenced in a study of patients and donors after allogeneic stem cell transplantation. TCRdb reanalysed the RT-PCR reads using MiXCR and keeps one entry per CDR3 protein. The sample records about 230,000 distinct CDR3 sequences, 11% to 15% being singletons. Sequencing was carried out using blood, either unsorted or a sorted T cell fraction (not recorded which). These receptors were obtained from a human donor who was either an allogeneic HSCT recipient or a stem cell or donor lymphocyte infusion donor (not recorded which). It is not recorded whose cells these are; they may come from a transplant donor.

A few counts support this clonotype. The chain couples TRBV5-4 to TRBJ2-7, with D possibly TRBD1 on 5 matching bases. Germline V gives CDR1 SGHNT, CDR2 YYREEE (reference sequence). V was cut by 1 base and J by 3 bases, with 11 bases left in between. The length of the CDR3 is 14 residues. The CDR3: CASSLQGRGYEQYF. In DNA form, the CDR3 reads TGTGCCAGCAGCTTGCAGGGAAGGGGCTACGAGCAGTACTTC.

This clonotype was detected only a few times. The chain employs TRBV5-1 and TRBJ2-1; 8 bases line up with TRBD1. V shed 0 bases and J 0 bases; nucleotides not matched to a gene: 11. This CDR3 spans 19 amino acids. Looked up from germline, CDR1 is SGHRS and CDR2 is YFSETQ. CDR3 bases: TGCGCCAGCAGCTTGGCCCGGGACAGGCCTTTTAACTCCTACAATGAGCAGTTCTTC. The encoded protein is CASSLARDRPFNSYNEQFF.

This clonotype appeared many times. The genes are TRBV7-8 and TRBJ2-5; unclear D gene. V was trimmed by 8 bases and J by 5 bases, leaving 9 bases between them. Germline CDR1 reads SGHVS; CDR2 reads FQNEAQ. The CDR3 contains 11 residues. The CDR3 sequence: CASSEGETQYF. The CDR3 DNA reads TGTGCCAGCTCCGAAGGGGAGACCCAGTACTTC.

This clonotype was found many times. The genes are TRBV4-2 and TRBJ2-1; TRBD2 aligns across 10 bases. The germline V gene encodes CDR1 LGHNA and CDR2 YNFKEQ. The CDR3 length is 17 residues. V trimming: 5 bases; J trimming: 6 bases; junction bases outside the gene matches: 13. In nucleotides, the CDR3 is TGTGCCAGCAGCGCCCCGGGCCGGCTAGCGGGAGCCAATGAGCAGTTCTTC. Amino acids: CASSAPGRLAGANEQFF.

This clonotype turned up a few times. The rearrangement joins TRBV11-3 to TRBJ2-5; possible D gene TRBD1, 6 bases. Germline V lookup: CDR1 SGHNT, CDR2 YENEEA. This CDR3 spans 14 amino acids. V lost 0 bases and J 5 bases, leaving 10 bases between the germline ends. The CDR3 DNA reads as TGTGCCAGCAGCTTAGAGGACAGAGGGGAGACCCAGTACTTC. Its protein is CASSLEDRGETQYF.

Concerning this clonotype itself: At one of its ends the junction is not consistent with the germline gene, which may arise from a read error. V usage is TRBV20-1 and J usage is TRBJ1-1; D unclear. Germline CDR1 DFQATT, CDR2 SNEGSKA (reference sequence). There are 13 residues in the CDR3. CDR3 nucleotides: TGCTCCGGGGAAAAATCGCGGAACATTGAAGCTTTCTTT. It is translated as CSGEKSRNIEAFF.

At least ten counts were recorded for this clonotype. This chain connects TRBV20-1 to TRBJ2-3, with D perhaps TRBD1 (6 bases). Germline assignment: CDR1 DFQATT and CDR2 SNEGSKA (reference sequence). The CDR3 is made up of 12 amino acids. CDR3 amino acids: CSRGGLTDTQYF. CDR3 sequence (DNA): TGCAGCCGAGGGGGTCTCACAGATACGCAGTATTTT.

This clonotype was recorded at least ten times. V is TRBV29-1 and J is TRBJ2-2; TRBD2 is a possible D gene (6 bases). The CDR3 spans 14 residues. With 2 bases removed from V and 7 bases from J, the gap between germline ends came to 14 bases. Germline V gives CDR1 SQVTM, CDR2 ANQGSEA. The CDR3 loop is CSVEFAVSGGELFF. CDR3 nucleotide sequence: TGCAGCGTTGAATTTGCTGTTAGCGGCGGGGAGCTGTTTTTT.

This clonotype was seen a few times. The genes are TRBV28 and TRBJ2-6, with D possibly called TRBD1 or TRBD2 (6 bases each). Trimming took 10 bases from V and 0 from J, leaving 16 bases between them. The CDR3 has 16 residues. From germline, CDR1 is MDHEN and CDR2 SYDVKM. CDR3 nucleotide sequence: TGTGCCATTAGGGGGGCAACCAGCTCTGGGGCCAACGTCCTGACTTTC. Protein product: CAIRGATSSGANVLTF.

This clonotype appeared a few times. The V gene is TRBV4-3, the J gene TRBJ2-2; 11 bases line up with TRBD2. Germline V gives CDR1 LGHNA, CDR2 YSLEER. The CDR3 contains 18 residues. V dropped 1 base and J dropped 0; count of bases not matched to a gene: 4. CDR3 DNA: TGCGCCAGCAGCCAAGCCCCTAGCGGGGGGACGAACACCGGGGAGCTGTTTTTT. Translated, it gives CASSQAPSGGTNTGELFF.